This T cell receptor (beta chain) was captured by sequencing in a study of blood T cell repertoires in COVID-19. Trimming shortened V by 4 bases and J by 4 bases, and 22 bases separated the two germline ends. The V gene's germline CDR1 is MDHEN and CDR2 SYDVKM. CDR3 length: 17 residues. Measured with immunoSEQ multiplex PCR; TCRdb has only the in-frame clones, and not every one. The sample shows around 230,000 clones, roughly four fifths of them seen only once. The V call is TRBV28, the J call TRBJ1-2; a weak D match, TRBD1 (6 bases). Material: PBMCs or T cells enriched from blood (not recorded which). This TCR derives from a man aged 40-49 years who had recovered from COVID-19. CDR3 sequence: CASSSGPGQLTVYGYTF. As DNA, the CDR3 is TGTGCCAGCAGTTCAGGCCCCGGACAGCTTACCGTCTATGGCTACACCTTC.